This TCR beta chain was sequenced for a study of regulatory T cells in long-lasting Graves disease (dated by TCRdb to the early 2020s). At the level of the whole study: Newly diagnosed Graves' disease patients had taken antithyroid drugs for less than 3 months. Peripheral blood TCR sequencing and RNA sequencing compared persistent Graves' disease patients with newly diagnosed Graves' disease patients. A total of around 35 samples underwent TCR sequencing, from about 13 patients with persistent Graves' disease and 20 or so patients with newly diagnosed Graves' disease. The study was conducted in China and was registered as a clinical trial.

Reading the label with the study, this specimen's time point is: newly diagnosed GD, antithyroid drugs for less than 3 months. RNA was extracted from PBMCs in TRIzol for both TCR sequencing and RNA sequencing. The diagnosis of Graves' disease followed American Thyroid Association guidelines. Patients were recruited from an endocrinology department in Xi'an, China. Each patient gave approximately 10 milliliters of peripheral blood, collected in an EDTA anticoagulant tube. Ficoll Paque Plus density gradient separation was used to isolate PBMCs, and no further T cell sorting was done. An Agilent 2100 Bioanalyzer and agarose gel were used to assess RNA quality, and a NanoDrop 2000 was used to measure RNA concentration. Library method: multiplex PCR. For sequencing, an Illumina HiSeq 4000 was employed. iRepertoire HTBI primers and Arm-PCR amplification of CDR3 regions were used to construct TCR beta libraries. Before sequencing, the PCR products underwent gel purification. Concerning the study's data processing: Gene usage analysis of CDR3 amino acid clonotypes used the roughly 60 TRBV and around 14 TRBJ segments found across samples. COPE and FqMerger were used to merge filtered high-quality paired reads into contigs. Contigs were aligned with BLAST to IMGT TRBV, TRBD and TRBJ reference genes, and CDR3 was defined per IMGT. Any clonotype with a frequency above 0.1% was counted as a highly expanded clone. Shannon entropy served as the measure of repertoire diversity, while the Gini coefficient captured V-J evenness. A clonotype was considered public if more than one individual shared it. Using fastp at Q25 and MiXCR, TCRdb reprocessed the public reads and kept productive beta chains. When rows share a CDR3 protein, they turn into one entry using the most common DNA and genes. Here the V and J calls rest on TCRdb's processing, not on the authors' analysis. Recorded for this sample are 530,000 or so distinct CDR3 sequences; 16% of them occurred a single time. The ten most abundant clones make up approximately 12% of the sample.

On the study overall, not on this receptor specifically: Lower TCR Shannon entropy and fewer highly expanded clones were observed in persistent Graves' disease patients than in newly diagnosed patients, which suggested clonal expansion. Patients with persistent disease shared more public clonotypes (around 2,500) than newly diagnosed patients did (about 970). Sequencing and analysis were restricted to the TCR beta chain. Preferential use of TRBV28, TRBJ1-2 and TRBJ2-5 was observed in persistent disease, whereas TRBV20-1 and TRBJ2-1 were favored in newly diagnosed disease. The study examined only peripheral blood because the primary lesion, thyroid tissue, could not be accessed. The authors noted that the small sample size was a limitation that may lower accuracy.

Inclusive of the bounding cysteine and phenylalanine, the CDR3 is 13 residues long. Solely the CDR3 DNA is kept, with 39 bases framed from the first base. CDR1 and CDR2, looked up from the germline V gene (reference sequence), are DFQATT and SNEGSKA. The V end gives up 4 bases and the J end 3 bases, leaving 5 bases in the junction not matched to a gene. This clonotype appeared many times. Its antigen is still unknown. No base-level quality is on record; no much larger clone is a single base apart. The sample also formed part of further work on T cells in Graves' hyperthyroidism and ophthalmopathy. That second report states: Graves' hyperthyroidism was defined as stable when no progression to ophthalmopathy occurred over 18 months of follow-up. Hyperthyroidism patients were aged 18 to 65 years and newly diagnosed, with disease duration of less than 2 months. The study excluded patients with uncontrolled infections, other autoimmune diseases, pregnancy or lactation. Clinical symptoms, serum thyroxine and TRAb, thyroid ultrasound, and orbital computed tomography formed the basis for the diagnoses. The TCR CDR3 was subjected to a first round of RT-PCR using the HTBI primer set and the Qiagen OneStep RT-PCR kit. Most expanded thyroid clonotypes (frequency above 0.001) were also detected in blood, a finding suggesting that blood repertoires may reflect thyroid immune responses. Ophthalmopathy was separated from stable hyperthyroidism by a 13 V-J signature model, with approximately 86% sensitivity and about 81% specificity obtained in cross-validation and 80%/75% obtained in testing. In validation, the model predicted progression to ophthalmopathy with 60% to 71% sensitivity and 72% to 75% specificity, a median of about 6.7 months before onset. To identify TCR V-J signatures that set the groups apart, the researchers used a discovery cohort of more than 95 patients, made up of some 41 with Graves' ophthalmopathy and some 60 with stable Graves' hyperthyroidism. Prospective prediction of ophthalmopathy was tested in an independent validation cohort of 18 hyperthyroidism patients and roughly 16 patients who later progressed to ophthalmopathy. The 75 to 100 discovery patients were randomly divided into training and test sets at a 7:3 ratio. Thyroid tissue and blood T-cell repertoires from more than 5 Graves' hyperthyroidism patients were also compared in the study. After blood sampling, hyperthyroidism patients were treated with methimazole at a starting dose of 30 mg daily, and ophthalmopathy patients were treated with high-dose intravenous methylprednisolone. Libraries were constructed in a second round of multiplex PCR, after which size selection and purification were performed. The libraries were sequenced on an Illumina HiSeq2000 using paired-end 100 bp reads. Raw data were processed with SOAPnuke, discarding reads with adapters, uncalled bases, mean Phred below 15, or no exact constant-primer or identifier match. COPE v1.2.5 was used to merge high-quality paired reads, and clonotypes were defined as unique nucleotide sequences. Clonotypes were aligned to IMGT TRBV, TRBD and TRBJ reference segments using MiTCR v1.1. The analysis was restricted to V-J combinations with a frequency above 0.0001, which together covered over 99% of the repertoires. The TCS score was defined as the ratio of F50 (clonal expansion) to E x V (chaos), calculated using BLOSUM62-based TCRdist between CDR3 peptides within each V-J. Welch's t-statistics and random forest reduced 514 V-J features to about 13, which were used in a naive Bayes classifier (R e1071). Sample size was not statistically predetermined, and blinding of investigators to group allocation was not performed. The paper describes TCR Vbeta CDR3 sequencing of 135 peripheral blood samples, made up of around 41 ophthalmopathy patients, roughly 72 hyperthyroidism patients and approximately 17 progressor patients.

Recombination linked TRBV20-1 to TRBJ2-7, with 8 bases aligning to TRBD1. The material sequenced was peripheral blood mononuclear cells (PBMCs), taken at new diagnosis, from a patient treated with antithyroid drugs. This clonotype originated in a man between 18 and 35 years old with Graves disease. Donor details come from another sample of the same person, matched by shared clones. In nucleotide form, the sequence is TGCAGTGCTACGGACAGGGCTTACTACGAGCAGTACTTC. Its protein product is CSATDRAYYEQYF.